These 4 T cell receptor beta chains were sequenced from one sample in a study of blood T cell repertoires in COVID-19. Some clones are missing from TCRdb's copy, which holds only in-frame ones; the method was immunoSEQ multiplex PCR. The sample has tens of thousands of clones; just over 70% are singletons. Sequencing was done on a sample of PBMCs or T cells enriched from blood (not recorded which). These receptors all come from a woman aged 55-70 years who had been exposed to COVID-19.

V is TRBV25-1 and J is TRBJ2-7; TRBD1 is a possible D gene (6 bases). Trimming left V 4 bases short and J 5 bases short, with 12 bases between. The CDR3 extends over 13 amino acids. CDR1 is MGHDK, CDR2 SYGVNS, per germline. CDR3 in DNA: TGTGCCAGCAGTGGGTCGGCAGGGGACGAGCAGTACTTC. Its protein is CASSGSAGDEQYF.

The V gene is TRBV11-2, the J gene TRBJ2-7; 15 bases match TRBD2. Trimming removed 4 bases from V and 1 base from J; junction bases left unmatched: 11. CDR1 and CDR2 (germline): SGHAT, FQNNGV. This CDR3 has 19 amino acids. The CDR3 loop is CASSSPPGTSGGPSYEQYF. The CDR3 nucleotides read TGTGCCAGCAGCTCCCCCCCAGGGACTAGCGGGGGGCCATCCTACGAGCAGTACTTC.

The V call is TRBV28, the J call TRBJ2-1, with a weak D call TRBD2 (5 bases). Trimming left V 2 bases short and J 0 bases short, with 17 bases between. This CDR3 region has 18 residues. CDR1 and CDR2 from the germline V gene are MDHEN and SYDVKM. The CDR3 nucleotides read TGTGCCAGCAGTTTAGGAAATGTGAGGGAAACCTCCTACAATGAGCAGTTCTTC. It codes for CASSLGNVRETSYNEQFF.

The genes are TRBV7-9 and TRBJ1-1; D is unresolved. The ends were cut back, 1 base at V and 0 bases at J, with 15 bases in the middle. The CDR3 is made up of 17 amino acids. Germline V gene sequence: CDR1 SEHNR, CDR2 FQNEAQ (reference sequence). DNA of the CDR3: TGTGCCAGCAGCTTAGGGGCAGAATACCTTTTGAACACTGAAGCTTTCTTT. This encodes CASSLGAEYLLNTEAFF.